This entry is about one T cell receptor beta chain. Its target is not known. This CDR3 is built from 15 residues. In germline, CDR1 is LNHDA, CDR2 SQIVND (reference sequence). V dropped 1 base and J dropped 1 base, with 10 bases sitting between them. The source of the sample is a study of molecular identifiers for immune sequencing clone quantification. General study results and limits: Clones with over 20 RNA copies captured over 97% of effector molecules but under 1% of naive ones.

RNA fractions of 10%, 30% or 50% and about 19,000 to 1,000,000 sorted cells were the source of naive CD8 libraries. Sorting selected naive CD8 T cells with a CD8+CD4-CCR7+CD45RA+ phenotype. TCRdb fed the PCR reads into MiXCR, producing one record per CDR3 protein. Found here are about 640,000 distinct CDR3 sequences, around 20% of them singletons; the top ten hold 0.85%. The chain has TRBV19 and TRBJ1-1; no definite D call. This receptor was taken from a human donor in good health. Some libraries in this study had Jurkat cell RNA spiked in. Sequenced input: naive CD8+ T cells from blood, with Jurkat cell RNA spiked in. Described subset: FACS-sorted CD8+CD4-CCR7+CD45RA+ naive T cells. The CDR3 is CASSIGPGPNTEAFF. CDR3 in DNA: TGTGCCAGTAGTATAGGTCCCGGACCGAACACTGAAGCTTTCTTT. Full variable domain (outside the CDR3, taken from reference TRBV19 and TRBJ1-1): DGGITQSPKYLFRKEGQNVTLSCEQNLNHDAMYWYRQDPGQGLRLIYYSQIVNDFQKGDIAEGYSVSREKKESFPLTVTSAQKNPTAFYLCASSIGPGPNTEAFFGQGTRLTVV.